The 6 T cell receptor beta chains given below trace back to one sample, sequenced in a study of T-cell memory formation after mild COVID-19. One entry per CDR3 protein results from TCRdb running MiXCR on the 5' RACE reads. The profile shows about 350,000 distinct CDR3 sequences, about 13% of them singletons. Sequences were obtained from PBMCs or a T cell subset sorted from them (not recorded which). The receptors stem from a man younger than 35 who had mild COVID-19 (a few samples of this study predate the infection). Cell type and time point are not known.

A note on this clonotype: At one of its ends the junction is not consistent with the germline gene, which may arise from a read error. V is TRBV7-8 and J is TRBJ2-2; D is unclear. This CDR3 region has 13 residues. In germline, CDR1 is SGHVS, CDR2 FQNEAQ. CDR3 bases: TGTGCCAGCAGCTTGACGGGCACCGTGGAGCTGTTTTTT. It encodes CASSLTGTVELFF.

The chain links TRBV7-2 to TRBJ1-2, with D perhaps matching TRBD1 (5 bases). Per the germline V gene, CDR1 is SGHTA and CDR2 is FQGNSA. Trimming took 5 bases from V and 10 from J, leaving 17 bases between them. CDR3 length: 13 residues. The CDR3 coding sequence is TGTGCCAGCAGCCGGTCGGGGCCTGATTACTACACCTTC. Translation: CASSRSGPDYYTF.

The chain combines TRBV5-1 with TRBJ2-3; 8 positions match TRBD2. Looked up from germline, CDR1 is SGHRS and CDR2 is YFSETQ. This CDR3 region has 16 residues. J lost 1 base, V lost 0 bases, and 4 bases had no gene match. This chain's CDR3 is CASSLVAGGGTDTQYF. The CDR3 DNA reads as TGCGCCAGCAGCTTGGTTGCGGGGGGCGGCACAGATACGCAGTATTTT.

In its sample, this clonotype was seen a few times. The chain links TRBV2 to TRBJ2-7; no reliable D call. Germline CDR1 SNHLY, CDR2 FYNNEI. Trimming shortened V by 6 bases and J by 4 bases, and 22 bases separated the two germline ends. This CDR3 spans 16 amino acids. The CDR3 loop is CASRRERRPQEYEQYF. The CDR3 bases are TGTGCCAGCAGAAGGGAAAGGCGACCTCAAGAGTACGAGCAGTACTTC.

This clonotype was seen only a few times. The CDR3 loop reads CASSLNRLGTEAFF. The DNA for the CDR3 is TGTGCCAGCAGCTTAAACAGGTTAGGCACTGAAGCTTTCTTT. V usage is TRBV7-3 and J usage is TRBJ1-1, with D possibly being TRBD1 (5 bases). Germline lookup yields CDR1 SGHTA and CDR2 FQGTGA. V lost 1 base and J 4 bases, leaving 10 bases between the germline ends. This CDR3 spans 14 amino acids.

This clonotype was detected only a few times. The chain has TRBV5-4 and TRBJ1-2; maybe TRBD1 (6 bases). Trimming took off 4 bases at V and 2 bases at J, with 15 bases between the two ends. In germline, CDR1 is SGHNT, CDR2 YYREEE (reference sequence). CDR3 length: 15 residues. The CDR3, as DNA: TGTGCCAGCAGCGATTCCGGGACATTCAACTATGGCTACACCTTC. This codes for CASSDSGTFNYGYTF.